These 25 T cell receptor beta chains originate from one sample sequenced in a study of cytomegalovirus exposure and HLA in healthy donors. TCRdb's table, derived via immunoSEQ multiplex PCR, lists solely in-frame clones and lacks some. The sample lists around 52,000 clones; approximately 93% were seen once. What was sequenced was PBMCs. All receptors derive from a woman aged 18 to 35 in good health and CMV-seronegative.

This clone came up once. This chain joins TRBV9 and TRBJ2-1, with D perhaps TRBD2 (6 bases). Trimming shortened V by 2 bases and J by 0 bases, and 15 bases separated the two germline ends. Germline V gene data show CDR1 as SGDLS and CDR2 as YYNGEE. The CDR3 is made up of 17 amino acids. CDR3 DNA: TGTGCCAGCAGCGTGAGGCGGGACGAATCCTCCTACAATGAGCAGTTCTTC. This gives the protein CASSVRRDESSYNEQFF.

The CDR3 loop is CASAPEIDTIYF. Here the CDR3 DNA reads TGTGCCAGCGCCCCGGAGATTGACACCATATATTTT. The gene calls are TRBV2 and TRBJ1-3; no reliable D call. The CDR3 has 12 residues. V was clipped by 8 bases and J by 8 bases, with 13 bases between them. Germline V gene data show CDR1 as SNHLY and CDR2 as FYNNEI.

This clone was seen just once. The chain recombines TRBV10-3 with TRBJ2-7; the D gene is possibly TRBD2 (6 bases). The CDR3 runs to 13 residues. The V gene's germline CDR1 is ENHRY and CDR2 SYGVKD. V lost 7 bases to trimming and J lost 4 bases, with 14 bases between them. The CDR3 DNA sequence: TGTGCCATCAACTTCGGGGCGGGATACGAGCAGTACTTC. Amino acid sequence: CAINFGAGYEQYF.

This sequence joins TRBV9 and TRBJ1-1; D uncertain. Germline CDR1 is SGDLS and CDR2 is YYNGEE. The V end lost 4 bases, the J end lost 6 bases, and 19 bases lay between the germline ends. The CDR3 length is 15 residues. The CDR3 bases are TGTGCCAGCAGCCCCCCCGGGTCAGTAGTATCTGAAGCTTTCTTT. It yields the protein CASSPPGSVVSEAFF.

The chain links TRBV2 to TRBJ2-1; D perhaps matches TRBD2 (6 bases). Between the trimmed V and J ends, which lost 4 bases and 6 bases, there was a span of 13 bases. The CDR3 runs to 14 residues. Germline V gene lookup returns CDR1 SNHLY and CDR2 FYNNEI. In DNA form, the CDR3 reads TGTGCCAGCAGTGGCGCGGGGCGGCCCAATGAGCAGTTCTTC. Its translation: CASSGAGRPNEQFF. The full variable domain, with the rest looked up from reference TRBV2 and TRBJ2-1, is EPEVTQTPSHQVTQMGQEVILRCVPISNHLYFYWYRQILGQKVEFLVSFYNNEISEKSEIFDDQFSVERPDGSNFTLKIRSTKLEDSAMYFCASSGAGRPNEQFFGPGTRLTVL.

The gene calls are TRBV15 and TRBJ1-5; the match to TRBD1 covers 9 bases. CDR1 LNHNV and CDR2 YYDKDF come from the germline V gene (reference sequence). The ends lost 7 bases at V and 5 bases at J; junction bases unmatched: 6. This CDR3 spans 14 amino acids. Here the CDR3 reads CATTTGQGYQPQHF. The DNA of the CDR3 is TGTGCCACCACCACGGGACAGGGCTATCAGCCCCAGCATTTT.

CDR3 in amino acids: CATSNGLAAANYGYTF. CDR3 coding DNA: TGTGCCACCAGTAACGGGTTGGCAGCGGCTAACTATGGCTACACCTTC. V usage is TRBV15 and J usage is TRBJ1-2; D call uncertain. There are 16 residues in the CDR3. Germline CDR1 and CDR2: LNHNV and YYDKDF (reference sequence). Trimming took 6 bases from V and 0 from J, leaving 17 bases between them.

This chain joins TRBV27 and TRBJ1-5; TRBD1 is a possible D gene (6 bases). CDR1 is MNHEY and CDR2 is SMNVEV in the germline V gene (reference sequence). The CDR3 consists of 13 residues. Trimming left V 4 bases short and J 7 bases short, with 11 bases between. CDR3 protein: CASSSGVRQPQHF. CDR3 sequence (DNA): TGTGCCAGCAGTTCAGGGGTTAGGCAGCCCCAGCATTTT.

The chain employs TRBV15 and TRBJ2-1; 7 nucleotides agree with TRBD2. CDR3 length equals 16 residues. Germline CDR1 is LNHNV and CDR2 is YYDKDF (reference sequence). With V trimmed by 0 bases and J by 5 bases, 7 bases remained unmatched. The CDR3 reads CATSRDPAGSHNEQFF. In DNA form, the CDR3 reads TGTGCCACCAGCAGAGACCCAGCGGGGTCCCACAATGAGCAGTTCTTC. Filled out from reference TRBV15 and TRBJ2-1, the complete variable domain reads DAMVIQNPRYQVTQFGKPVTLSCSQTLNHNVMYWYQQKSSQAPKLLFHYYDKDFNNEADTPDNFQSRRPNTSFCFLDIRSPGLGDTAMYLCATSRDPAGSHNEQFFGPGTRLTVL.

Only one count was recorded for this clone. The CDR3 region has the DNA TGCGCCAGCAGGACGGGACACACCACAGATACGCAGTATTTT. Its translation: CASRTGHTTDTQYF. The chain recombines TRBV5-1 with TRBJ2-3, with a possible D match to TRBD1 (6 bases). The CDR3 has 14 amino acids. Germline assignment: CDR1 SGHRS and CDR2 YFSETQ. Trimming shortened V by 5 bases and J by 2 bases, and 12 bases separated the two germline ends.

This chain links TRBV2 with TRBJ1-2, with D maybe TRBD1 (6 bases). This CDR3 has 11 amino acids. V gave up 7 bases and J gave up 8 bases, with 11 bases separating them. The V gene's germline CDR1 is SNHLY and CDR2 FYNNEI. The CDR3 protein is CASTRQVGYTF. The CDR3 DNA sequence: TGTGCCAGCACGAGACAGGTCGGCTACACCTTC.

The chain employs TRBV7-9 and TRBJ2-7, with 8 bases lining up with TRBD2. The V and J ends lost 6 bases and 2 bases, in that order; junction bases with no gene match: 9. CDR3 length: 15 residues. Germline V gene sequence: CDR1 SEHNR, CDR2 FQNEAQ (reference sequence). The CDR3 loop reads CASSPTSGPPYEQYF. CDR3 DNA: TGTGCCAGCAGTCCTACTAGCGGCCCTCCCTACGAGCAGTACTTC.

For the CDR3, the DNA is TGTGCCAGCAAGCCTAGCGGGGAATCCTACGAGCAGTACTTC. Translating gives CASKPSGESYEQYF. The chain combines TRBV6-4 with TRBJ2-7, with 9 positions matching TRBD2. Germline assignment: CDR1 MRHNA and CDR2 SNTAGT. The junction had 5 bases not matched to a gene; V was cut back by 7 bases and J by 1 base. This CDR3 region has 14 residues.

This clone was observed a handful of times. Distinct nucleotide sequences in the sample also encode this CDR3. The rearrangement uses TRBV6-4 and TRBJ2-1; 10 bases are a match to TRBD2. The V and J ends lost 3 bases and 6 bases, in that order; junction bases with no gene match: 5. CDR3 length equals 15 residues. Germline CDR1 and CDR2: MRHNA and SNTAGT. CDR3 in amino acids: CASSEASGSFNEQFF. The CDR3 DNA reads TGTGCCAGCAGTGAGGCTAGCGGGAGTTTCAATGAGCAGTTCTTC.

The CDR3 spells CASSFTTGLDEQFF. The CDR3 region has the DNA TGCGCCAGCAGCTTTACTACCGGATTAGATGAGCAGTTCTTC. This chain joins TRBV5-1 and TRBJ2-1; no clear D gene. Trimming removed 2 bases from V and 8 bases from J, with 14 bases in between. CDR3 size: 14 residues. Germline CDR1 is SGHRS and CDR2 is YFSETQ.

In nucleotides, the CDR3 is TGTGCCAGCAGCGAGCTAACTAGCGGGACTTCGATAGACAATGAGCAGTTCTTC. This translates into CASSELTSGTSIDNEQFF. V is TRBV7-6 and J is TRBJ2-1, with 10 bases aligning to TRBD2. With V trimmed by 5 bases and J by 5 bases, 15 bases remained unmatched. Germline CDR1 is SGHVS and CDR2 is FNYEAQ. CDR3 size: 18 residues.

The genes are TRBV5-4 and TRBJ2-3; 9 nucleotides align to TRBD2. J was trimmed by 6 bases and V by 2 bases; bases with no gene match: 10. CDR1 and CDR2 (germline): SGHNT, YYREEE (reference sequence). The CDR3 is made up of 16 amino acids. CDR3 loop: CASSFPLAGVTDTQYF. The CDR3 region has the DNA TGTGCCAGCAGCTTTCCCTTAGCGGGGGTTACTGATACGCAGTATTTT.

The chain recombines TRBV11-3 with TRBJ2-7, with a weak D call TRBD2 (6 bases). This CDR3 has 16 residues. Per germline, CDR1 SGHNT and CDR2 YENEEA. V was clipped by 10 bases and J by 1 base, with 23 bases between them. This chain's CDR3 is CAIVPPPGLKSYEQYV. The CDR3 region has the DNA TGTGCCATAGTCCCGCCACCGGGACTTAAATCCTACGAGCAGTACGTC.

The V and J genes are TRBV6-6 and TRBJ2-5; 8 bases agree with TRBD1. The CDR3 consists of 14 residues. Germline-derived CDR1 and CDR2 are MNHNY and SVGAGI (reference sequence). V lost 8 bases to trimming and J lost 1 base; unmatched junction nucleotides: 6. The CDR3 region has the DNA TGTGCCAGCGGACAGGGACGACTCCAAGAGACCCAGTACTTC. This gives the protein CASGQGRLQETQYF.

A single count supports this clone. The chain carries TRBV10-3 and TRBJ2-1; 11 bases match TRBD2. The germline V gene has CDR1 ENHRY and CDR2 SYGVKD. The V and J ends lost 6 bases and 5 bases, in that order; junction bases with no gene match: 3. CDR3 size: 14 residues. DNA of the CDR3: TGTGCCATCAGCCCGGGACTAGCGGACAATGAGCAGTTCTTC. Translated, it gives CAISPGLADNEQFF.

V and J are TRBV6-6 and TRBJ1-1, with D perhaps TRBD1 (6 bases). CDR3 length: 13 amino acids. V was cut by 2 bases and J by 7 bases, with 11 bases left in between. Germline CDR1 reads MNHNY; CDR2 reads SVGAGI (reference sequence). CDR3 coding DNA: TGTGCCAGCAGTTACCTCCGGGACAATGAAGCTTTCTTT. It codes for CASSYLRDNEAFF.

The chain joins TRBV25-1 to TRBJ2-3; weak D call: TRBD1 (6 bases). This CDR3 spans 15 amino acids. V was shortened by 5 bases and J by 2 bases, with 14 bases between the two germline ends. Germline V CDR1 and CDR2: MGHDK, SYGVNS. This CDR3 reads CASSSRDTYTDTQYF. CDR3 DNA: TGTGCCAGCAGTTCTCGGGACACCTACACAGATACGCAGTATTTT.

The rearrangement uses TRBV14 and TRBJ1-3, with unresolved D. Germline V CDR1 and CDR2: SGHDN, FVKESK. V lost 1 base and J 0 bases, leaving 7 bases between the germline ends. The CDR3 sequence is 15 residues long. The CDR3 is CASSQVVNSGNTIYF. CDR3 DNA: TGTGCCAGCAGCCAAGTCGTTAACTCTGGAAACACCATATATTTT.

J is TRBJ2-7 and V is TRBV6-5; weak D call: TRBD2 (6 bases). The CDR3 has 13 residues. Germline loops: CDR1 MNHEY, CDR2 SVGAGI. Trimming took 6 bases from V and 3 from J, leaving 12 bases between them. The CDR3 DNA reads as TGTGCCAGCAGCCGCGGGACCAACTACGAGCAGTACGTC. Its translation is CASSRGTNYEQYV.

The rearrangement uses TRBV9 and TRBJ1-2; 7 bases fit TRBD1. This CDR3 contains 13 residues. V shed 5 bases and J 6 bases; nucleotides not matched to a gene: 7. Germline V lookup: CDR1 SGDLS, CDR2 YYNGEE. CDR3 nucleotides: TGTGCCAGCAGAGAGGAGGGGGCGAATGGCTACACCTTC. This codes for CASREEGANGYTF.